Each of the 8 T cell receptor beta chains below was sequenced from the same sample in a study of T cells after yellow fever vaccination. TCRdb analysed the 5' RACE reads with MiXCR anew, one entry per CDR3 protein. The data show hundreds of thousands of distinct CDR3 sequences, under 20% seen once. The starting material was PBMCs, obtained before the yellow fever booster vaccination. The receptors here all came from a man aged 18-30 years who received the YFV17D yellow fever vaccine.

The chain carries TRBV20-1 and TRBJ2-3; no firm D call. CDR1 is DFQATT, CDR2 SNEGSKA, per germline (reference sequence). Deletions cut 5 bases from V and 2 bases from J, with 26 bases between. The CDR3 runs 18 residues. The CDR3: CSAAPGSETEYVTDTQYF. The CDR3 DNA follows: TGCAGTGCTGCACCGGGTTCGGAGACGGAATATGTCACAGATACGCAGTATTTT.

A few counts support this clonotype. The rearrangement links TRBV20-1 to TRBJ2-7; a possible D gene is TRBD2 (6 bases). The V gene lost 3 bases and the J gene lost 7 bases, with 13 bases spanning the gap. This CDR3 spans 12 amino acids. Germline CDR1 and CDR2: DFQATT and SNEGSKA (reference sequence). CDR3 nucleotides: TGCAGTGCTAGCAGGGAGGTGGGGGAGCAGTACGTC. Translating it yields CSASREVGEQYV.

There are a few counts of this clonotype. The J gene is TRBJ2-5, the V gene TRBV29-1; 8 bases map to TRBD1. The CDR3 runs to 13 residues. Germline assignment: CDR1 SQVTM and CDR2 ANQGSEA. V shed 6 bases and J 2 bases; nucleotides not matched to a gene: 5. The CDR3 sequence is CSVHGQGQETQYF. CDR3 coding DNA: TGCAGCGTCCATGGACAGGGACAAGAGACCCAGTACTTC. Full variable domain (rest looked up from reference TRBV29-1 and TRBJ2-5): SAVISQKPSRDICQRGTSLTIQCQVDSQVTMMFWYRQQPGQSLTLIATANQGSEATYESGFVIDKFPISRPNLTFSTLTVSNMSPEDSSIYLCSVHGQGQETQYFGPGTRLLVL.

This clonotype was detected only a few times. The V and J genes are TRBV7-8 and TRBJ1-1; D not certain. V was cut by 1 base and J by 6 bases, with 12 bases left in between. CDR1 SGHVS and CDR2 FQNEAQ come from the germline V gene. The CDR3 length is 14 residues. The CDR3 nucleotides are TGTGCCAGCAGCTTAGGTTTTAGGAGCTCTGAAGCTTTCTTT. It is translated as CASSLGFRSSEAFF.

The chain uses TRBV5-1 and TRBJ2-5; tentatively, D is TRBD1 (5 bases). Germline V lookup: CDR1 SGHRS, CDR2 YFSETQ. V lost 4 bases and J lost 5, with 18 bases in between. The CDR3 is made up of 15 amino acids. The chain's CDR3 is CASSTPVGAEETQYF. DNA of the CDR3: TGCGCCAGCAGCACCCCGGTAGGGGCGGAGGAGACCCAGTACTTC.

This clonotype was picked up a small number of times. The CDR3 sequence is CASSDRSSSYNSPLHF. The CDR3 DNA follows: TGTGCCAGCAGCGACAGGTCAAGCTCCTATAATTCACCCCTCCACTTT. The chain joins TRBV6-2 or TRBV6-3 to TRBJ1-6; weak D call: TRBD1 (6 bases). Germline values: CDR1 MNHEY, CDR2 SVGEGT. Trimming pared 6 bases from V and 0 bases from J, leaving 12 bases between. CDR3 length: 16 residues.

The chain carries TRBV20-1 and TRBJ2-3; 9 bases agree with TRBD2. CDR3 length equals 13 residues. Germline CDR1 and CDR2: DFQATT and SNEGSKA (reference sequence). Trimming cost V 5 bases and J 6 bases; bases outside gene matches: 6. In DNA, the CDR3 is TGCAGTGCTGACCTAGCGGGGTCCGATACGCAGTATTTT. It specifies CSADLAGSDTQYF.

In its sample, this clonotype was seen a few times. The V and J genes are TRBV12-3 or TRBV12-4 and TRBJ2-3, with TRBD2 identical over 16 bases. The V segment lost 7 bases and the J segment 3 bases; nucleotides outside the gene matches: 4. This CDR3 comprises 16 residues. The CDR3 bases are TGTGCCAGCACCTTGGGACTAGCGGGGGGGACAGATACGCAGTATTTT. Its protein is CASTLGLAGGTDTQYF.